Listed below are T cell receptor beta chains from one sample, sequenced in a study of blood T cell repertoires in COVID-19. Sequenced by immunoSEQ multiplex PCR; TCRdb stores in-frame clones only, minus some. The data contain over 150,000 clones, 76% of them singletons. Specimen: peripheral blood. The receptors were sampled from a woman aged 80 or over with acute or convalescent COVID-19. Each CDR3 is given with its conserved first and last residue. A D gene is named only where the DNA matches it firmly. Rows may omit the clone size; those that give it use once, few, many or a size class.

d_gene | abundance | j_gene | v_gene | CDR3aa | CDR3nt
. | . | TRBJ2-1 | TRBV7-3 | CASSLLGSYNEQFF | TGTGCCAGCAGCTTACTGGGCAGCTACAATGAGCAGTTCTTC
. | . | TRBJ2-7 | TRBV7-9 | CASSLSPGKEQYF | TGTGCCAGCAGCTTATCTCCCGGGAAGGAGCAGTACTTC
TRBD2 | . | TRBJ2-1 | TRBV18 | CASSPPRGERDDEQFF | TGTGCCAGCTCACCACCTCGGGGGGAGCGGGACGATGAGCAGTTCTTC
TRBD1 | . | TRBJ1-4 | TRBV4-3 | CASSQDINRGGEKLFF | TGCGCCAGCAGCCAAGATATTAACAGGGGAGGTGAAAAACTGTTTTTT
. | . | TRBJ1-2 | TRBV6-5 | CASSFTGSNNYGYTF | TGTGCCAGCAGTTTCACCGGGAGTAACAACTATGGCTACACCTTC
TRBD1 | few | TRBJ1-5 | TRBV7-2 | CASSLERGRDQPQHF | TGTGCCAGCAGCTTAGAGAGGGGGCGAGATCAGCCCCAGCATTTT
TRBD1 | . | TRBJ1-4 | TRBV4-3 | CASSQDRGQGRVGEKLFF | TGCGCCAGCAGCCAAGATAGGGGACAGGGAAGGGTCGGTGAAAAACTGTTTTTT
TRBD1 | . | TRBJ1-1 | TRBV5-6 | CASSPPTGGYTEAFF | TGTGCCAGCAGCCCTCCGACAGGGGGTTACACTGAAGCTTTCTTT
. | few | TRBJ1-1 | TRBV19 | CASSQTEAFF | TGTGCCAGTAGTCAGACTGAAGCTTTCTTT
. | . | TRBJ2-7 | TRBV5-1 | CASSSMTSSGEQYF | TGCGCCAGCAGCTCAATGACTAGTTCGGGCGAGCAGTACTTC
. | . | TRBJ1-1 | TRBV5-1 | CASTLGSGNGEAFF | TGCGCCAGCACCTTGGGGTCGGGGAATGGTGAAGCTTTCTTT
. | . | TRBJ2-5 | TRBV4-2 | CASNLYGSLQETQYF | TGTGCCAGCAACTTATATGGTAGCCTCCAAGAGACCCAGTACTTC
TRBD2 | . | TRBJ2-7 | TRBV6-6 | CASSKGLADEQYF | TGTGCCAGCAGTAAGGGACTAGCGGACGAGCAGTACTTC
. | . | TRBJ1-1 | TRBV9 | CASSPTGDSTEAFF | TGTGCCAGCTCCCCAACGGGAGATAGCACTGAAGCTTTCTTT
TRBD1 | . | TRBJ2-7 | TRBV6-5 | CASSPRGTYEQYF | TGTGCCAGCAGTCCCAGGGGGACCTACGAGCAGTACTTC
TRBD2 | . | TRBJ2-1 | TRBV7-9 | CASSPTGTTTFF | TGTGCCAGCAGCCCCACCGGGACTACTACGTTCTTC
TRBD2 | . | TRBJ2-2 | TRBV3-1/TRBV3-2 | CASSRTASGYTGELFF | TGTGCCAGCAGCCGAACCGCTAGCGGATACACCGGGGAGCTGTTTTTT
. | . | TRBJ2-2 | TRBV7-8 | CAANRPGWTGELFF | TGTGCCGCCAACCGGCCGGGGTGGACCGGGGAGCTGTTTTTT
TRBD1 | . | TRBJ1-4 | TRBV5-1 | CASSPAVTGLHEKLFF | TGCGCCAGCAGCCCCGCAGTGACAGGGCTTCATGAAAAACTGTTTTTT
TRBD1 | once | TRBJ2-7 | TRBV25-1 | CASSEPRTGRYEQYF | TGTGCCAGCAGTGAACCCCGGACAGGGAGGTACGAGCAGTACTTC
. | . | TRBJ1-5 | TRBV27 | CASTPSGGLAVQAQHF | TGTGCCAGCACCCCTTCGGGGGGATTGGCCGTCCAGGCCCAGCATTTT
TRBD1 | . | TRBJ1-4 | TRBV6-6 | CASSSSQTGALF | TGTGCCAGCAGTTCCTCCCAGACAGGGGCGCTTTTT
. | . | TRBJ2-1 | TRBV7-2 | CASSSTGSSTMKQFF | TGTGCCAGCAGCTCTACAGGATCGTCTACAATGAAGCAGTTCTTC
TRBD2 | once | TRBJ2-1 | TRBV19 | CASRFGRGARPDEQFF | TGTGCCAGTAGGTTCGGGCGGGGGGCCCGCCCGGATGAGCAGTTCTTC
TRBD1 | . | TRBJ2-2 | TRBV18 | CASSPRTGAEIPGGELFF | TGTGCCAGCTCACCAAGGACAGGGGCGGAGATCCCAGGCGGGGAGCTGTTTTTT
TRBD1 | . | TRBJ1-5 | TRBV29-1 | CSVEEGTGPQHF | TGCAGCGTTGAAGAGGGGACAGGGCCCCAGCATTTT
. | few | TRBJ1-1 | TRBV19 | CASSIDPGQSAFF | TGTGCCAGTAGTATAGACCCGGGACAATCCGCTTTCTTT
. | . | TRBJ1-5 | TRBV2 | CASSVDRGGQPNQPQHF | TGTGCCAGCAGTGTAGATAGAGGCGGACAGCCCAATCAGCCCCAGCATTTT
. | . | TRBJ1-1 | TRBV6-5 | CASGQKSNTEAFF | TGTGCCAGCGGCCAGAAAAGTAACACTGAAGCTTTCTTT
. | . | TRBJ2-1 | TRBV30 | CAWSGRGSYNEQFF | TGTGCCTGGAGCGGACGAGGGTCCTACAATGAGCAGTTCTTC
. | . | TRBJ2-7 | TRBV2 | CASSDEGRSSYEQYF | TGTGCCAGCAGTGATGAGGGAAGGAGCTCCTACGAGCAGTACTTC
TRBD1 | . | TRBJ2-7 | TRBV7-9 | CASSLATGQGLYF | TGTGCCAGCAGCTTAGCGACAGGGCAAGGTCTGTACTTC
. | few | TRBJ1-1 | TRBV2 | CASMGIGLGESEAFF | TGTGCCAGCATGGGTATCGGGTTAGGGGAATCTGAAGCTTTCTTT
. | . | TRBJ1-2 | TRBV27 | CASSKIGVGVGQRGYTF | TGTGCCAGCAGTAAAATAGGGGTTGGGGTGGGGCAGCGTGGCTACACCTTC
TRBD1 | . | TRBJ1-2 | TRBV5-1 | CASSLTPGQGWYGYTF | TGCGCCAGCAGCTTGACACCGGGACAGGGGTGGTATGGCTACACCTTC
. | once | TRBJ2-2 | TRBV11-1 | CASSLGVVANTGELFF | TGTGCCAGCAGCTTAGGAGTAGTAGCGAACACCGGGGAGCTGTTTTTT
. | . | TRBJ1-1 | TRBV10-3 | CAIASGRREAFF | TGTGCCATAGCTTCAGGGAGGAGGGAAGCTTTCTTT
. | . | TRBJ1-4 | TRBV29-1 | CSVEQREKLFF | TGCAGCGTTGAACAGCGAGAAAAACTGTTTTTT
TRBD1 | once | TRBJ1-2 | TRBV27 | CASRGTGGPYGYTF | TGTGCCAGCAGGGGTACAGGGGGGCCCTATGGCTACACCTTC
. | . | TRBJ1-1 | TRBV19 | CASSTWTANTEAFF | TGTGCCAGTAGTACGTGGACAGCGAACACTGAAGCTTTCTTT
TRBD1 | . | TRBJ1-1 | TRBV30 | CAWSRGQGNTEAFF | TGTGCCTGGAGTCGGGGACAGGGGAACACTGAAGCTTTCTTT
. | few | TRBJ1-1 | TRBV21-1 | CASRGLRNTEAFF | TGTGCCAGCAGGGGCCTCAGGAACACTGAAGCTTTCTTT
. | . | TRBJ2-5 | TRBV2 | CASDRTAIQETQYF | TGTGCCAGCGATAGGACAGCTATCCAAGAGACCCAGTACTTC
. | . | TRBJ1-2 | TRBV27 | CASSLSQGNYGYTF | TGTGCCAGCAGTTTATCCCAGGGGAACTATGGCTACACCTTC
. | few | TRBJ1-5 | TRBV10-2 | CASSEANQPQHF | TGCGCCAGCAGCGAAGCAAATCAGCCCCAGCATTTT
TRBD2 | . | TRBJ2-5 | TRBV29-1 | CSVEAPSGMSTQYF | TGCAGCGTTGAAGCCCCTAGCGGGATGTCTACCCAGTACTTC
. | . | TRBJ1-2 | TRBV7-9 | CASSLGPGNYGYTF | TGTGCCAGCAGCTTAGGACCAGGAAACTATGGCTACACCTTC
TRBD2 | once | TRBJ2-5 | TRBV11-2 | CASSSISGGAETQYF | TGTGCCAGCAGTAGTATTAGCGGGGGGGCAGAGACCCAGTACTTC
. | . | TRBJ1-1 | TRBV19 | CASSSTGHRAFF | TGTGCCAGTAGTTCCACGGGACATAGGGCTTTCTTT
TRBD2 | . | TRBJ2-7 | TRBV5-4 | CASRQTRGSGTSYEQYF | TGTGCCAGCAGACAGACTAGGGGCAGCGGGACGTCCTACGAGCAGTACTTC
. | . | TRBJ2-3 | TRBV19 | CASSPPGTISDTQYF | TGTGCCAGTAGTCCCCCCGGGACAATTTCCGATACGCAGTATTTT